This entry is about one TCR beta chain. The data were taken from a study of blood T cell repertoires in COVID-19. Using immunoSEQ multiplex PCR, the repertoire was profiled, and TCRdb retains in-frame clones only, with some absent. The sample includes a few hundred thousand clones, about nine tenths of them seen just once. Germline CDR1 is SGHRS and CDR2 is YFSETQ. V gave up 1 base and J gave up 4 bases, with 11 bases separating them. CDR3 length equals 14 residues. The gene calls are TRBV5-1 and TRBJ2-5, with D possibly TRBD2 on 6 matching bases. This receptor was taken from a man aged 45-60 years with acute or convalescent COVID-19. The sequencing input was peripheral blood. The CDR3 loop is CASSLSRGGETQYF. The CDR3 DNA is TGCGCCAGCAGCTTGTCTAGGGGAGGAGAGACCCAGTACTTC.